Following are 2 T cell receptor beta chains from one sample sequenced in a study of cytomegalovirus exposure and HLA in healthy donors. The PCR made use of 60 Vbeta and 13 Jbeta primers. Sequenced by immunoSEQ multiplex PCR; TCRdb stores in-frame clones only, minus some. In the table there are 150,000 to 200,000 clones, over 60% of which are singletons. Source material: PBMCs. These receptors all stem from a man in his forties or fifties in good health and CMV-seropositive.

The chain links TRBV19 to TRBJ1-2; D might be TRBD1 (5 bases). Trimming cost V 5 bases and J 1 base, with 11 bases left between them. The CDR3 spans 14 residues. Germline V gene lookup returns CDR1 LNHDA and CDR2 SQIVND (reference sequence). CDR3 bases: TGTGCCAGTAGTGGCGCGGGGGTTAACTATGGCTACACCTTC. This encodes CASSGAGVNYGYTF.

The chain joins TRBV5-4 to TRBJ2-5; TRBD2 matches at 7 bases. Losses at the gene ends were 4 bases for V and 1 base for J; bases not matched to a gene: 13. CDR3 length: 17 residues. Germline assignment: CDR1 SGHNT and CDR2 YYREEE (reference sequence). CDR3 bases: TGTGCCAGCAGCCCTCAGTTGCAGCGGGGAACCCAAGAGACCCAGTACTTC. It is translated as CASSPQLQRGTQETQYF.